Below are 30 T cell receptor beta chains sequenced from a single sample in a study of identical twins. TCRdb called the 5' RACE reads again in MiXCR, with one record for every CDR3 protein. The sample lists more than 650,000 distinct CDR3 sequences, roughly 6% occurring once. The sample taken for sequencing was naive T cells sorted from blood. The origin of the receptors is a man aged 18-30 years in good health.

This clonotype was picked up a small number of times. This chain uses TRBV5-1 with TRBJ2-1; D perhaps matches TRBD2 (5 bases). The CDR3 has 14 amino acids. The germline V gene encodes CDR1 SGHRS and CDR2 YFSETQ. The ends were cut back, 4 bases at V and 5 bases at J, with 13 bases in the middle. As DNA, the CDR3 is TGCGCCAGCAGCGCGGGCCCCGGGGACAATGAGCAGTTCTTC. Encoded protein: CASSAGPGDNEQFF.

This clonotype turned up a few times. The chain is built from TRBV4-1 and TRBJ1-4, with D tentatively TRBD1 (6 bases). The ends were cut back, 1 base at V and 4 bases at J, with 13 bases in the middle. The CDR3 extends over 16 amino acids. The V gene's germline CDR1 is MGHRA and CDR2 YSYEKL. CDR3 coding DNA: TGCGCCAGCAGCCAAGTCTACGGACAGTTTAATGAAAAACTGTTTTTT. As protein: CASSQVYGQFNEKLFF.

This clonotype was seen repeatedly, ten times or more. The J gene is TRBJ1-5, the V gene TRBV4-2; D possibly corresponds to TRBD1 (5 bases). Germline V gene sequence: CDR1 LGHNA, CDR2 YNFKEQ. The V end was cut by 4 bases, the J end by 3 bases, with 13 bases between. The CDR3 runs 15 residues. CDR3 in amino acids: CASSPRDGYNQPQHF. As DNA, the CDR3 is TGTGCCAGCAGCCCCAGGGACGGCTACAATCAGCCCCAGCATTTT.

The chain is built from TRBV7-3 and TRBJ2-3; D remains unclear. The CDR3 consists of 16 residues. Trimming took off 2 bases at V and 0 bases at J, with 12 bases between the two ends. Per germline, CDR1 SGHTA and CDR2 FQGTGA. The DNA of the CDR3 is TGTGCCAGCAGCTTAGGGATACTCCCTAGCACAGATACGCAGTATTTT. The encoded protein is CASSLGILPSTDTQYF. The variable domain in full, with the rest retrieved from reference TRBV7-3 and TRBJ2-3, is GAGVSQTPSNKVTEKGKYVELRCDPISGHTALYWYRQSLGQGPEFLIYFQGTGAADDSGLPNDRFFAVRPEGSVSTLKIQRTERGDSAVYLCASSLGILPSTDTQYFGPGTRLTVL.

The table lists this clonotype with many counts. The chain couples TRBV12-3 or TRBV12-4 to TRBJ2-1, with a possible D match to TRBD1 (6 bases). Trimming left V 3 bases short and J 10 bases short, with 16 bases between. The CDR3 is made up of 14 amino acids. The CDR3: CASSLPPTGPEQFF. CDR3 in DNA: TGTGCCAGCAGTTTGCCCCCGACAGGCCCCGAGCAGTTCTTC.

This clonotype was found many times. The rearrangement links TRBV29-1 to TRBJ2-1; 9 bases map to TRBD2. CDR3 length equals 18 residues. Germline V gene lookup returns CDR1 SQVTM and CDR2 ANQGSEA. Unmatched junction bases numbered 11, after V lost 2 bases and J lost 0 bases. The CDR3 nucleotides read TGCAGCGTTGAAAGGTCTAGCGGGGCATTGAGCTCCTACAATGAGCAGTTCTTC. It is translated as CSVERSSGALSSYNEQFF.

The chain uses TRBV12-2 and TRBJ1-5. TRBV12-2 is labeled a pseudogene. CDR3 length: 15 residues. In DNA form, the CDR3 reads TGTGCAAGTCGCTTAAATGCGGGCAGTCATCAGCCCCAGCATTTT. Its protein product is CASRLNAGSHQPQHF.

This clonotype was seen a handful of times. The chain recombines TRBV11-2 with TRBJ2-5, with D hard to call. The V gene lost 8 bases and the J gene lost 4 bases, with 17 bases spanning the gap. From germline, CDR1 is SGHAT and CDR2 FQNNGV. The CDR3 loop spans 14 amino acids. The CDR3 DNA is TGTGCCAGCGGATTCACGCCCAAGGGAGAGACCCAGTACTTC. The encoded protein is CASGFTPKGETQYF.

The gene calls are TRBV20-1 and TRBJ1-5, with 9 bases matching TRBD1. Germline V CDR1 and CDR2: DFQATT, SNEGSKA (reference sequence). The CDR3 extends over 14 amino acids. Trimming took 3 bases from V and 6 from J; bases not matched to a gene: 6. CDR3 region: CSASEGQGFQPQHF. In nucleotides, the CDR3 is TGCAGTGCTAGCGAGGGACAGGGTTTTCAGCCCCAGCATTTT.

This clonotype was recorded at least ten times. This rearrangement joins TRBV20-1 to TRBJ2-7, with unresolved D. The V end lost 5 bases, the J end lost 0 bases, and 8 bases lay between the germline ends. The germline CDR1 and CDR2 sequences are DFQATT and SNEGSKA (reference sequence). This CDR3 contains 12 residues. CDR3 sequence: CSAGQNSYEQYV. The CDR3 DNA sequence: TGCAGTGCTGGTCAGAACTCCTACGAGCAGTACGTC.

This clonotype was counted between two and nine times. The gene calls are TRBV10-3 and TRBJ2-5; tentatively, D is TRBD2 (6 bases). V was trimmed by 6 bases and J by 7 bases, leaving 21 bases between them. Germline-derived CDR1 and CDR2 are ENHRY and SYGVKD. The CDR3 is made up of 15 amino acids. As DNA, the CDR3 is TGTGCCATCAGCGAAAGGAGGGGAGAAAGGGGGACCCAGTACTTC. Translated: CAISERRGERGTQYF.

This clonotype was counted a few times. This sequence joins TRBV18 and TRBJ2-1; perhaps TRBD1 as D (6 bases). The CDR3 spans 14 residues. Germline CDR1 and CDR2: KGHSH and LQKENI. Trimming took 3 bases from V and 7 from J, leaving 13 bases between them. CDR3 coding DNA: TGTGCCAGCTCACCGGAGACAGGAGAGAATGAGCAGTTCTTC. Translated: CASSPETGENEQFF. Based on the CDR3 plus reference TRBV18 and TRBJ2-1, the full variable domain is NAGVMQNPRHLVRRRGQEARLRCSPMKGHSHVYWYRQLPEEGLKFMVYLQKENIIDESGMPKERFSAEFPKEGPSILRIQQVVRGDSAAYFCASSPETGENEQFFGPGTRLTVL.

Details on this clonotype: Compared with germline, one end of the junction differs, possibly owing to a read error. The chain recombines TRBV12-3 or TRBV12-4 with TRBJ2-7; TRBD1 matches 9 bases. CDR3 length equals 13 residues. This CDR3 is CASSISGQGESDF. CDR3 bases: TGTGCCAGCAGTATATCGGGACAGGGAGAGTCGGACTTC.

Ten or more counts support this clonotype. V is TRBV28 and J is TRBJ1-1, with D unclear. CDR1 is MDHEN, CDR2 SYDVKM, per germline. This CDR3 comprises 13 residues. With 6 bases removed from V and 4 bases from J, the gap between germline ends came to 12 bases. This CDR3 is CASSRGFGTEAFF. DNA for the CDR3: TGTGCCAGCAGCCGAGGGTTTGGCACTGAAGCTTTCTTT.

This clonotype was counted ten times or more. The rearrangement joins TRBV5-5 to TRBJ1-5; 7 nucleotides line up with TRBD1. The trim removed 2 bases at V and 0 bases at J, leaving 5 bases unmatched. Per the germline V gene, CDR1 is SGHKS and CDR2 is YYEKEE (reference sequence). This CDR3 is built from 16 residues. For the CDR3, the DNA is TGTGCCAGCAGCTTCCGACAGGGCGATAGCAATCAGCCCCAGCATTTT. Amino acids: CASSFRQGDSNQPQHF.

This clonotype occurred many times. This chain uses TRBV5-5 with TRBJ2-3; D is ambiguous. The CDR3 has 12 residues. Germline lookup yields CDR1 SGHKS and CDR2 YYEKEE (reference sequence). Trimming pared 4 bases from V and 8 bases from J, leaving 11 bases between. The CDR3 loop is CASSPVEGTQYF. CDR3 nucleotides: TGTGCCAGCAGCCCCGTTGAAGGTACGCAGTATTTT.

This clonotype was counted between two and nine times. This CDR3 reads CASSLGTRPEQYV. DNA for the CDR3: TGTGCCAGCAGCTTAGGGACTAGGCCCGAGCAGTACGTC. The chain carries TRBV7-9 and TRBJ2-7, with 7 bases fitting TRBD2. V lost 1 base to trimming and J lost 6 bases; unmatched junction nucleotides: 3. Germline V gives CDR1 SEHNR, CDR2 FQNEAQ (reference sequence). The length of the CDR3 is 13 residues.

This clonotype was found many times. The chain combines TRBV20-1 with TRBJ2-7, with D uncertain. CDR1 DFQATT and CDR2 SNEGSKA come from the germline V gene (reference sequence). The CDR3 extends over 17 amino acids. With 0 bases removed from V and 0 bases from J, the gap between germline ends came to 18 bases. The CDR3 protein is CSARDSSHGPNSYEQYF. The CDR3 DNA sequence: TGCAGTGCTAGAGATTCCAGCCACGGGCCGAACTCCTACGAGCAGTACTTC.

V is TRBV24-1 and J is TRBJ2-2, with TRBD2 identical over 8 bases. J lost 8 bases, V lost 5 bases, and 12 bases had no gene match. Germline V gene lookup returns CDR1 KGHDR and CDR2 SFDVKD. The length of the CDR3 is 16 residues. CDR3 in amino acids: CATSGASGSFAGELFF. The CDR3 nucleotides read TGTGCCACCAGTGGCGCCAGCGGGAGTTTTGCTGGGGAGCTGTTTTTT.

This clonotype was seen repeatedly, ten times or more. The chain uses TRBV12-3 or TRBV12-4 and TRBJ2-4; 7 bases are a match to TRBD2. The CDR3 loop spans 18 amino acids. V was pared by 6 bases and J by 1 base, with 15 bases of the junction left unmatched. The CDR3 sequence: CASSTPAGERLAKNIQYF. DNA of the CDR3: TGTGCCAGCAGCACCCCTGCGGGAGAGAGGTTGGCCAAAAACATTCAGTACTTC.

The CDR3 nucleotides read TGCAGTGCCGAACCTAGCGGGCGCACAGATACGCAGTATTTT. The encoded protein is CSAEPSGRTDTQYF. The chain links TRBV20-1 to TRBJ2-3, with 8 bases lining up with TRBD2. CDR1 is DFQATT and CDR2 is SNEGSKA in the germline V gene (reference sequence). V was pared by 6 bases and J by 1 base, with 6 bases of the junction left unmatched. This CDR3 contains 14 residues.

This clonotype was counted at least ten times. V is TRBV7-9 and J is TRBJ2-1; D remains unclear. In germline, CDR1 is SEHNR, CDR2 FQNEAQ (reference sequence). This CDR3 comprises 12 residues. V dropped 5 bases and J dropped 9 bases, with 11 bases sitting between them. CDR3 DNA: TGTGCCAGCAGCCCCCCGAGGACTGAGCAGTTCTTC. It translates to CASSPPRTEQFF.

There are many counts of this clonotype. One junction end does not reproduce the germline sequence, and a read error may be involved. The V gene is TRBV6-5, the J gene TRBJ2-1; 14 bases map to TRBD2. The length of the CDR3 is 17 residues. The V gene's germline CDR1 is MNHEY and CDR2 SVGAGI. Here the CDR3 reads CAISSRPGTSGGNEQFF. CDR3 DNA sequence: TGTGCCATCAGTTCTCGACCCGGGACTAGCGGGGGAAATGAGCAGTTCTTC.

At least ten counts were recorded for this clonotype. The chain combines TRBV28 with TRBJ2-7, with D perhaps TRBD2 (5 bases). This CDR3 spans 14 amino acids. CDR1 and CDR2 (germline): MDHEN, SYDVKM. The V gene lost 2 bases and the J gene lost 3 bases, with 11 bases spanning the gap. In nucleotides, the CDR3 is TGTGCCAGCAGTTTAACCGGGATAATCTACGAGCAGTACTTC. It is translated as CASSLTGIIYEQYF.

There are a few counts of this clonotype. V is TRBV5-5 and J is TRBJ2-1; 7 bases match TRBD2. With 2 bases clipped from V and 9 bases from J, the junction kept 11 bases outside the gene matches. The germline V gene has CDR1 SGHKS and CDR2 YYEKEE (reference sequence). The CDR3 is 15 residues long. In nucleotides, the CDR3 is TGTGCCAGCAGCTTATATACGGGAGGCCAGGGTGAGCAGTTCTTC. It yields the protein CASSLYTGGQGEQFF.

This clonotype was observed a handful of times. The gene calls are TRBV20-1 and TRBJ2-5; 7 nucleotides line up with TRBD2. The germline V gene has CDR1 DFQATT and CDR2 SNEGSKA (reference sequence). V trimming: 3 bases; J trimming: 7 bases; junction bases outside the gene matches: 8. The CDR3 is made up of 13 amino acids. This chain's CDR3 is CSASLADTVTQYF. As DNA, the CDR3 is TGCAGTGCTAGTCTAGCGGACACGGTGACCCAGTACTTC.

There are a few counts of this clonotype. This chain connects TRBV5-1 to TRBJ2-3; no clear D gene. The CDR3 sequence is 15 residues long. Trimming pared 2 bases from V and 1 base from J, leaving 11 bases between. In germline, CDR1 is SGHRS, CDR2 YFSETQ. The CDR3 sequence: CASSFSVPGTDTQYF. CDR3 sequence (DNA): TGCGCCAGCAGCTTTTCCGTCCCTGGCACAGATACGCAGTATTTT.

In its sample, this clonotype was seen a few times. The CDR3 protein is CATSDPDRNYGYTF. In DNA form, the CDR3 reads TGTGCCACCAGTGATCCGGACAGAAACTATGGCTACACCTTC. V is TRBV24-1 and J is TRBJ1-2, with a tentative D call TRBD1 (6 bases). This CDR3 is 14 amino acids long. The V gene's germline CDR1 is KGHDR and CDR2 SFDVKD. V shed 3 bases and J shed 2 bases, with 9 bases lying between them.

This clonotype has a count of ten or more. This sequence joins TRBV10-3 and TRBJ2-5; 12 nucleotides agree with TRBD2. The V segment lost 4 bases and the J segment 0 bases; nucleotides outside the gene matches: 3. This CDR3 comprises 16 residues. CDR1 is ENHRY, CDR2 SYGVKD, per germline. The CDR3 DNA is TGTGCCATCAGTGTACTAGCGGGAGGCAACCAAGAGACCCAGTACTTC. Protein product: CAISVLAGGNQETQYF.

V is TRBV20-1 and J is TRBJ2-7, with a possible D match to TRBD2 (6 bases). The CDR3 consists of 13 residues. Germline CDR1 DFQATT, CDR2 SNEGSKA (reference sequence). The germline V and J ends were trimmed by 6 bases and 2 bases, with 14 bases remaining between them. For the CDR3, the DNA is TGCAGTGCGCCCCTAGCGCACGCCTACGAGCAGTACTTC. Its translation: CSAPLAHAYEQYF.